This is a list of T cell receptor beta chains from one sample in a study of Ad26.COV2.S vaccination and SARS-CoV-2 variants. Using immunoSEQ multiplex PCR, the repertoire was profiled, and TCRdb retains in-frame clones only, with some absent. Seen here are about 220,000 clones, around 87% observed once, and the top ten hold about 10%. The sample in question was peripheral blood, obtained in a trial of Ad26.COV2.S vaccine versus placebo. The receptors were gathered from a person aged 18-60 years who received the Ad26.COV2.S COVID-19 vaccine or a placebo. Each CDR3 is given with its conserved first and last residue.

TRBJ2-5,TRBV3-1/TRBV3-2,CASSPIPIQYF
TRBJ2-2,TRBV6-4,CASSDGNTNTGELFF
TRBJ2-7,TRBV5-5,CASSPVAAPAREQYF
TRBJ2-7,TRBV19,CASSDTTGPYEQYF
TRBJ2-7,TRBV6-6,CASSKPGQVSYEQYF
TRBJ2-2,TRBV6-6,CASSYSLLEGTGELFF
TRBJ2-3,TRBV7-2,CASSSRSSGGRPTDTQYF
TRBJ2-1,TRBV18,CASSSGLAGGTIGNEQFF
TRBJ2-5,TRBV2,CASSGSSGREETQYF
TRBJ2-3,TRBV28,CASSPRQAGIDTQYF
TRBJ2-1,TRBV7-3,CASSHSSAALNEQFF
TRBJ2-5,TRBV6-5,CASLPGGEGETQYF
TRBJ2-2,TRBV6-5,CASSYSTAGELFF
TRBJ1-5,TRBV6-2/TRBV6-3,CASSYTGQGTESNQPQHF
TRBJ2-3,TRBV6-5,CASSYSGGSTDTQYF
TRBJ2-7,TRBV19,CASSADGGSYEQYF
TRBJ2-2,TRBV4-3,CASSQDGGGSIANTGELFF
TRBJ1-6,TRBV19,CASSVGTGASPLHF
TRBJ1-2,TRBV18,CASSSERGNYGYTF
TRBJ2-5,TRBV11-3,CASSQGPGETQYF
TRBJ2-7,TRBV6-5,CASSRGIGYYEQYF
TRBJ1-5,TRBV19,CASSIYGTGNQPQHF
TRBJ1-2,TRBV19,CASSSRPNYGYTF
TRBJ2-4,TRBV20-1,CSASPIRQGAGGKNIQYF
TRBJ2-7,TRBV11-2,CASSLAGGGARIEQYF
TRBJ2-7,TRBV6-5,CASSHRDRGSYEQYF
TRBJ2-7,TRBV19,CASSKRSSYEQYF
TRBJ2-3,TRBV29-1,CSVEQAGGRDTQYF
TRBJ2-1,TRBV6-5,CASSYSKDALGEQFF
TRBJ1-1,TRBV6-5,CASRPRTGDTEAFF
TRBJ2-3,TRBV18,CASSLGQGAFTDTQYF
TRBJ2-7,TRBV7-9,CASSPSWTGEQYF
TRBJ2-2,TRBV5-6,CASSTTTGELFF
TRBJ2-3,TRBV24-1,CATSDRVAQSTQYF
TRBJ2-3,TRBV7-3,CASSLTGPGAGTDTQYF